This entry describes one TCR beta chain. Its antigen remains unidentified. Collection of blood occurred at baseline, at cycle 4 day 1, and at cycle 7 day 1. The table came from immunoSEQ multiplex PCR; TCRdb's copy has only in-frame clones and leaves some out. Of about 77,000 clones in the sample, over 75% were seen once. The sample belongs to a study of OX40 agonist ivuxolimab in advanced cancers. Study-wide background: Among those enrolled, mean age was approximately 62 years (range roughly 23 to 90) and 75% to 90% were male.

V dropped 1 base and J dropped 6 bases, with 9 bases sitting between them. The CDR3 consists of 14 residues. The germline V gene has CDR1 SGHTA and CDR2 FQGNSA. Study-wide results and limits: Researchers did not determine the expanded peripheral T cells' antigen specificity.

J is TRBJ2-2 and V is TRBV7-2; possible D gene TRBD2, 5 bases. This specimen was CD4+ or CD8+ T cells sorted from blood, taken in a trial of the OX40 agonist ivuxolimab. This receptor was identified in an adult with an advanced solid tumor such as melanoma, head and neck, liver or kidney cancer. The CDR3 coding sequence is TGTGCCAGCAGCTTAGGTGCGGGTCCCGGGGAGCTGTTTTTT. Translating it yields CASSLGAGPGELFF.